Below, 5 T cell receptor beta chains from the same sample are listed, as sequenced in a study of radiation and T cells in renal cell carcinoma (dated by TCRdb to about 2020). The method behind the library was the immunoSEQ multiplex PCR assay. TCRdb provides this immuneACCESS table in a form limited to in-frame rearrangements. Some clones are lacking; in checked studies, under half of them reflect an unresolved V gene, and why the rest are absent is not known. This sample holds 150,000 to 200,000 clones; 88% were observed only once. The ten largest clones represent around 11% of the sample. This specimen's time point label, interpreted: blood 4 weeks post-SBRT, at nephrectomy. In the paper's terms, the treatment or condition label means: 15 Gy SBRT to primary tumor, nephrectomy 4 weeks later. This sample comprised blood, obtained from a patient whose treatment included radiotherapy and nephrectomy. All receptors derive from a woman between 50 and 59 years old with renal cell carcinoma.

The CDR3, as DNA: TGTGCCAGCAGTTACGAGCCAGTGGGGCGGAGGGGCTACACCTTC. As protein: CASSYEPVGRRGYTF. The chain recombines TRBV6-5 with TRBJ1-2; TRBD1 might be the D (5 bases). CDR1 is MNHEY, CDR2 SVGAGI, per germline. Between the trimmed V and J ends, which lost 2 bases and 8 bases, there was a span of 18 bases. CDR3 length equals 15 residues.

V gene TRBV19 combines with J gene TRBJ1-1; D unclear. Trimming took off 4 bases at V and 5 bases at J, with 14 bases between the two ends. Germline values: CDR1 LNHDA, CDR2 SQIVND (reference sequence). The CDR3 runs to 14 residues. The CDR3: CASSTLKGGTEAFF. The CDR3 bases are TGTGCCAGTAGTACTCTCAAAGGTGGAACTGAAGCTTTCTTT. The full variable domain, rest sourced from reference TRBV19 and TRBJ1-1, is DGGITQSPKYLFRKEGQNVTLSCEQNLNHDAMYWYRQDPGQGLRLIYYSQIVNDFQKGDIAEGYSVSREKKESFPLTVTSAQKNPTAFYLCASSTLKGGTEAFFGQGTRLTVV.

This clone was seen once. V gene TRBV6-7 combines with J gene TRBJ2-5, with D unresolved. TRBV6-7 is marked as an open reading frame, function uncertain. The ends were cut back, 7 bases at V and 9 bases at J, with 21 bases in the middle. There are 14 residues in the CDR3. As DNA, the CDR3 is TGTGCCAGCAATCGAAAGGGCGACCCCAAGGCCCAGTACTTC. Translation gives CASNRKGDPKAQYF.

The V call is TRBV15, the J call TRBJ1-5, with D possibly matching TRBD1 (6 bases). CDR3 length: 17 residues. Germline CDR1 LNHNV, CDR2 YYDKDF (reference sequence). The V gene lost 5 bases and the J gene lost 4 bases, with 21 bases spanning the gap. CDR3 sequence: CATSSPEGGFRNQPQHF. As DNA, the CDR3 is TGTGCCACCAGCTCCCCCGAGGGGGGCTTTCGGAATCAGCCCCAGCATTTT. Looking up the rest from reference TRBV15 and TRBJ1-5 gives the full variable domain: DAMVIQNPRYQVTQFGKPVTLSCSQTLNHNVMYWYQQKSSQAPKLLFHYYDKDFNNEADTPDNFQSRRPNTSFCFLDIRSPGLGDTAMYLCATSSPEGGFRNQPQHFGDGTRLSIL.

This clone has just a few counts. The chain links TRBV7-9 to TRBJ1-5, with 7 bases identical to TRBD1. The CDR3 totals 14 residues. Trimming removed 5 bases from V and 3 bases from J; junction bases left unmatched: 4. The germline gives CDR1 SEHNR, CDR2 FQNEAQ (reference sequence). The DNA of the CDR3 is TGTGCCAGCAGCGATACAGGGGACAATCAGCCCCAGCATTTT. The encoded protein is CASSDTGDNQPQHF.